Detailed here is one T cell receptor beta chain. Previously, flow cytometry had revealed CD8+CD57+ cell expansion in the patients chosen for sequencing. Patients had received no therapy at the time of blood sampling. CDR3 length: 14 residues. CDR1 and CDR2 from the germline V gene are SEHNR and FQNEAQ (reference sequence). J was trimmed by 3 bases and V by 5 bases; bases with no gene match: 4. Genomic DNA served as template for TCR beta VDJ and CDR3 profiling. TCRdb re-called the reads with MiXCR, one entry per CDR3 protein. The table shows over 150,000 distinct CDR3 sequences, with about three fifths occurring only once. The data are from a study of CD8+CD57+ T cells in acquired aplastic anemia. On the study more broadly: Yields of DNA that came from sorted CD4+ and CD8+ cells averaged 3.2 ug.

The TCR was taken from a human donor with aplastic anemia. Material: sorted CD4+, CD8+, or CD8+CD57+ T cells (not recorded which) from PBMCs. The chain links TRBV7-9 to TRBJ1-5, with TRBD1 matching over 7 bases. The CDR3 DNA reads as TGTGCCAGCAGCCGGGACAGCTTCAATCAGCCCCAGCATTTT. This gives the protein CASSRDSFNQPQHF.